One sample yielded the 27 T cell receptor beta chains listed below, sequenced in a study of control samples from healthy donors and cancer patients. Assay used: immunoSEQ multiplex PCR; TCRdb lists only in-frame clones, some missing. The repertoire includes about 150,000 clones, about 94% of them detected once, and 5.7% sits in the top ten. The specimen sequenced was blood. The source is a man aged 35 to 55 in good health.

In DNA, the CDR3 is TGTGCCAGCGCGAAACAGGGGGCGGCTGAAGCTTTCTTT. It is translated as CASAKQGAAEAFF. The chain joins TRBV11-2 to TRBJ1-1; 9 positions match TRBD1. The CDR3 is 13 amino acids. The germline CDR1 and CDR2 sequences are SGHAT and FQNNGV. The V segment lost 8 bases and the J segment 6 bases; nucleotides outside the gene matches: 7.

The chain links TRBV14 to TRBJ1-2; D remains unclear. The germline V gene encodes CDR1 SGHDN and CDR2 FVKESK. There are 13 residues in the CDR3. The germline V and J ends were trimmed by 4 bases and 8 bases, with 14 bases remaining between them. This CDR3 reads CASSPDRRRGYTF. DNA of the CDR3: TGTGCCAGCAGCCCGGACCGCCGGAGGGGCTACACCTTC.

The chain employs TRBV19 and TRBJ1-6; D gene ambiguous. The CDR3 has 17 residues. The V end lost 1 base, the J end lost 2 bases, and 12 bases lay between the germline ends. Per germline, CDR1 LNHDA and CDR2 SQIVND (reference sequence). The CDR3 protein is CASSIGFTSTYNSPLHF. CDR3 sequence (DNA): TGTGCCAGTAGTATAGGATTTACCAGCACCTATAATTCACCCCTCCACTTT.

The chain couples TRBV30 to TRBJ2-7; no firm D call. Trimming cost V 1 base and J 1 base, with 2 bases left between them. The CDR3 runs to 11 residues. Germline V gene data show CDR1 as GTSNPN and CDR2 as SVGIG (reference sequence). In DNA, the CDR3 is TGTGCCTGGAGTGAGTCCTACGAGCAGTACTTC. As protein: CAWSESYEQYF.

This rearrangement joins TRBV7-2 to TRBJ2-3; 14 bases agree with TRBD2. From germline, CDR1 is SGHTA and CDR2 FQGNSA. CDR3 length: 16 residues. V lost 3 bases and J lost 1; bases outside the gene matches: 0. The CDR3, as DNA: TGTGCCAGCAGCTTGGGACTAGCGGGGGGCACAGATACGCAGTATTTT. Protein: CASSLGLAGGTDTQYF.

The rearrangement joins TRBV29-1 to TRBJ1-1; D is uncertain. Trimming left V 5 bases short and J 3 bases short, with 16 bases between. The CDR3 runs 14 residues. The germline CDR1 and CDR2 sequences are SQVTM and ANQGSEA. The CDR3 region is CSVQSGVSDTEAFF. The CDR3 coding sequence is TGCAGCGTTCAATCCGGAGTCAGTGACACTGAAGCTTTCTTT.

The rearrangement links TRBV7-9 to TRBJ1-3; D call uncertain. CDR3 size: 18 residues. The germline gives CDR1 SEHNR, CDR2 FQNEAQ (reference sequence). V shed 4 bases and J shed 1 base, with 20 bases lying between them. The CDR3 sequence: CASSSPSAAERSGNTIYF. CDR3 DNA: TGTGCCAGCAGCTCCCCCTCGGCGGCGGAGAGGTCTGGAAACACCATATATTTT. The whole variable domain, filled in from reference TRBV7-9 and TRBJ1-3, reads DTGVSQNPRHKITKRGQNVTFRCDPISEHNRLYWYRQTLGQGPEFLTYFQNEAQLEKSRLLSDRFSAERPKGSFSTLEIQRTEQGDSAMYLCASSSPSAAERSGNTIYFGEGSWLTVV.

In nucleotides, the CDR3 is TGTGCCAGCAGTTTTTTCCAGGGTTACGAGCAGTACTTC. It translates to CASSFFQGYEQYF. The chain uses TRBV6-2 or TRBV6-3 and TRBJ2-7, with D possibly TRBD1 on 5 matching bases. Germline-derived CDR1 and CDR2 are MNHEY and SVGEGT. Trimming shortened V by 4 bases and J by 4 bases, and 11 bases separated the two germline ends. The CDR3 is made up of 13 amino acids.

The chain uses TRBV15 and TRBJ2-2; D perhaps matches TRBD2 (6 bases). V was trimmed by 0 bases and J by 4 bases, leaving 12 bases between them. The CDR3 runs 16 residues. Per the germline V gene, CDR1 is LNHNV and CDR2 is YYDKDF (reference sequence). The CDR3 region is CATSRDWVGGTGELFF. For the CDR3, the DNA is TGTGCCACCAGCAGAGATTGGGTGGGAGGCACCGGGGAGCTGTTTTTT.

The V and J genes are TRBV2 and TRBJ1-1; D is unresolved. The V end was cut by 3 bases, the J end by 0 bases, with 11 bases between. The germline gives CDR1 SNHLY, CDR2 FYNNEI. The CDR3 has 15 residues. CDR3 nucleotide sequence: TGTGCCAGCAGTGATAAGGTCTCAATGAACACTGAAGCTTTCTTT. Protein product: CASSDKVSMNTEAFF.

V usage is TRBV14 and J usage is TRBJ2-2; possible D gene TRBD1, 5 bases. The CDR3 is 14 residues long. CDR1 is SGHDN and CDR2 is FVKESK in the germline V gene. Trimming pared 8 bases from V and 1 base from J, leaving 11 bases between. The CDR3 bases are TGTGCCAGCCGACTCGGACAGAACACCGGGGAGCTGTTTTTT. This encodes CASRLGQNTGELFF. The whole variable domain, remainder taken from reference TRBV14 and TRBJ2-2, is EAGVTQFPSHSVIEKGQTVTLRCDPISGHDNLYWYRRVMGKEIKFLLHFVKESKQDESGMPNNRFLAERTGGTYSTLKVQPAELEDSGVYFCASRLGQNTGELFFGEGSRLTVL.

V and J are TRBV30 and TRBJ1-3; D possibly corresponds to TRBD1 (5 bases). Germline values: CDR1 GTSNPN, CDR2 SVGIG (reference sequence). The length of the CDR3 is 14 residues. V lost 5 bases, J lost 2 bases, and 13 bases lay in between. DNA of the CDR3: TGTGCCTGGGACTTAGGGGTTACTGGAAACACCATATATTTT. Protein product: CAWDLGVTGNTIYF.

The V call is TRBV19, the J call TRBJ2-7; a weak D match, TRBD2 (5 bases). From germline, CDR1 is LNHDA and CDR2 SQIVND (reference sequence). Trimming pared 2 bases from V and 3 bases from J, leaving 11 bases between. CDR3 length: 14 residues. This CDR3 is CASSISAGRYEQYF. The DNA for the CDR3 is TGTGCCAGTAGTATATCTGCGGGCCGCTACGAGCAGTACTTC.

J is TRBJ1-1 and V is TRBV29-1; D is ambiguous. CDR1 is SQVTM, CDR2 ANQGSEA, per germline. This CDR3 contains 12 residues. The ends were cut back, 3 bases at V and 0 bases at J, with 5 bases in the middle. CDR3 in amino acids: CSVDSMNTEAFF. The DNA of the CDR3 is TGCAGCGTTGACAGCATGAACACTGAAGCTTTCTTT. The whole variable domain, remainder taken from reference TRBV29-1 and TRBJ1-1, is SAVISQKPSRDICQRGTSLTIQCQVDSQVTMMFWYRQQPGQSLTLIATANQGSEATYESGFVIDKFPISRPNLTFSTLTVSNMSPEDSSIYLCSVDSMNTEAFFGQGTRLTVV.

The chain links TRBV4-3 to TRBJ2-7; possibly TRBD2 for D (5 bases). V was shortened by 4 bases and J by 4 bases, with 11 bases between the two germline ends. Germline CDR1 is LGHNA and CDR2 is YSLEER. The CDR3 totals 13 residues. DNA of the CDR3: TGCGCCAGCAGCCCCGATACTAGTTACGAGCAGTACTTC. Translation: CASSPDTSYEQYF.

CDR3 nucleotides: TGCGCCAGCAGCCGCCTGGCCCGGCAAGAGACCCAGTACTTC. Residues: CASSRLARQETQYF. This chain connects TRBV5-1 to TRBJ2-5; the D is unclear. Germline CDR1 SGHRS, CDR2 YFSETQ. Trimming pared 4 bases from V and 2 bases from J, leaving 12 bases between. CDR3 length: 14 amino acids.

CDR3 sequence reads: CASSPRGEFYGYTF. Written as DNA, the CDR3 is TGTGCCAGCTCACCGCGGGGAGAATTCTATGGCTACACCTTC. The rearrangement links TRBV18 to TRBJ1-2; no reliable D call. Germline lookup yields CDR1 KGHSH and CDR2 LQKENI. The V end lost 3 bases, the J end lost 4 bases, and 12 bases lay between the germline ends. This CDR3 has 14 amino acids.

This rearrangement joins TRBV2 to TRBJ2-2; the D gene is possibly TRBD1 (6 bases). V lost 4 bases and J 7 bases, leaving 10 bases between the germline ends. Looked up from germline, CDR1 is SNHLY and CDR2 is FYNNEI. The CDR3 contains 13 residues. For the CDR3, the DNA is TGTGCCAGCAGTGTACAGGGTAACGGGGAGCTGTTTTTT. It specifies CASSVQGNGELFF.

This chain joins TRBV6-5 and TRBJ2-6; D is ambiguous. Trimming removed 8 bases from V and 0 bases from J, with 8 bases in between. Germline V gives CDR1 MNHEY, CDR2 SVGAGI. The CDR3 totals 14 residues. CDR3: CASVRVSGANVLTF. Written as DNA, the CDR3 is TGTGCCAGCGTTCGGGTCTCTGGGGCCAACGTCCTGACTTTC.

This clone was seen only once. Compared with germline, one end of the junction differs, possibly owing to a read error. This chain connects TRBV6-5 to TRBJ2-7; 7 bases agree with TRBD1. Germline V lookup: CDR1 MNHEY, CDR2 SVGAGI. The CDR3 is 12 residues long. The CDR3 sequence: CASNPPGDRRRF. The CDR3 DNA is TGTGCCAGCAATCCTCCAGGGGACAGACGGCGTTTC.

This chain links TRBV4-3 with TRBJ1-1; 9 bases map to TRBD1. CDR1 is LGHNA, CDR2 YSLEER, per germline. The CDR3 is 15 amino acids. V lost 7 bases, J lost 6 bases, and 12 bases stayed unmatched. The CDR3 region is CASKSSGTGLSEAFF. CDR3 DNA sequence: TGCGCCAGCAAGTCTTCTGGGACAGGGTTGTCTGAAGCTTTCTTT.

CDR3 in DNA: TGTGCCAGCAGTGAAGCAGCGGGCCTGGGGTATGGCTACACCTTC. Its protein product is CASSEAAGLGYGYTF. This chain joins TRBV6-1 and TRBJ1-2; D gene ambiguous. The V end lost 0 bases, the J end lost 5 bases, and 13 bases lay between the germline ends. This CDR3 has 15 amino acids. Germline CDR1 and CDR2: MNHNS and SASEGT.

The rearrangement links TRBV6-6 to TRBJ2-3; D is possibly TRBD1 (6 bases). Germline V gene sequence: CDR1 MNHNY, CDR2 SVGAGI (reference sequence). The CDR3 runs 14 residues. The V and J ends lost 2 bases and 3 bases respectively, with 9 bases between them. The DNA for the CDR3 is TGTGCCAGCAGTTACCGAACAGGGACAGATACGCAGTATTTT. This translates into CASSYRTGTDTQYF.

The rearrangement links TRBV9 to TRBJ1-2; 9 nucleotides line up with TRBD1. J was trimmed by 6 bases and V by 4 bases; bases with no gene match: 7. Per the germline V gene, CDR1 is SGDLS and CDR2 is YYNGEE. This CDR3 is 14 amino acids long. CDR3 DNA: TGTGCCAGCAGCCCTCGAACAGGGGGCGATGGCTACACCTTC. Amino acids: CASSPRTGGDGYTF.

A single count supports this clone. The chain employs TRBV19 and TRBJ1-5, with D hard to call. The germline V and J ends were trimmed by 5 bases and 9 bases, with 11 bases remaining between them. The CDR3 contains 12 residues. The germline V gene encodes CDR1 LNHDA and CDR2 SQIVND (reference sequence). CDR3 nucleotides: TGTGCCAGTAGTTCAGGTATTTCGCCCCAGCATTTT. Translation: CASSSGISPQHF.

This sequence joins TRBV5-4 and TRBJ2-7, with D maybe TRBD1 (6 bases). Trimming left V 0 bases short and J 7 bases short, with 8 bases between. The CDR3 has 12 residues. Germline V CDR1 and CDR2: SGHNT, YYREEE (reference sequence). The CDR3 here is CASSLGGREQYF. The CDR3 DNA reads as TGTGCCAGCAGCTTGGGGGGGCGGGAGCAGTACTTC.

The V and J genes are TRBV5-1 and TRBJ1-2; 8 bases line up with TRBD1. CDR1 SGHRS and CDR2 YFSETQ come from the germline V gene. V lost 0 bases and J lost 12; bases outside the gene matches: 13. The CDR3 length is 15 residues. The CDR3 region has the DNA TGCGCCAGCAGCTTGGTGCAGGGGGCTTTGGTTGGGAACACCTTC. It yields the protein CASSLVQGALVGNTF.